The 31 T cell receptor beta chains given below trace back to one sample, sequenced in a study of graft-versus-host responses after intestinal transplantation. The method was immunoSEQ multiplex PCR; TCRdb's version includes in-frame clones alone and lacks a portion of them. The sample has around 40,000 clones, roughly four fifths seen once. The sample in question was PBMCs, obtained 1,000 to 1,200 days after transplant. The receptors come from a human patient who received an intestinal transplant, so some T cells may come from the graft donor.

This clone was recorded only once. The rearrangement links TRBV19 to TRBJ1-2; 9 bases fit TRBD1. This CDR3 contains 18 residues. V was clipped by 4 bases and J by 0 bases; unmatched bases: 12. Germline CDR1 is LNHDA and CDR2 is SQIVND (reference sequence). The CDR3: CASSTTRGQGPSNYGYTF. CDR3 nucleotide sequence: TGTGCCAGTAGTACGACACGAGGACAGGGGCCTTCTAACTATGGCTACACCTTC.

The chain is built from TRBV9 and TRBJ1-5; 9 bases line up with TRBD1. Germline CDR1 SGDLS, CDR2 YYNGEE. This CDR3 is built from 15 residues. Trimming removed 3 bases from V and 4 bases from J; junction bases left unmatched: 5. The CDR3 reads CASSADGTGNQPQHF. CDR3 bases: TGTGCCAGCAGCGCCGATGGGACAGGGAATCAGCCCCAGCATTTT.

The chain carries TRBV9 and TRBJ2-7; D is perhaps TRBD2 (6 bases). In germline, CDR1 is SGDLS, CDR2 YYNGEE. V lost 0 bases to trimming and J lost 2 bases, with 15 bases between them. The CDR3 spans 16 residues. CDR3 DNA sequence: TGTGCCAGCAGCGTAGAGGGCGGGAACGGAGCCTACGAGCAGTACTTC. Its translation is CASSVEGGNGAYEQYF.

The chain links TRBV28 to TRBJ2-2, with TRBD2 matching 11 bases. The CDR3 is made up of 19 amino acids. V was clipped by 6 bases and J by 9 bases; unmatched bases: 21. Germline CDR1 and CDR2: MDHEN and SYDVKM. The CDR3 sequence is CASSPLGLGIAGGPRELFF. The CDR3 DNA follows: TGTGCCAGCAGCCCGCTCGGCTTAGGAATAGCGGGAGGGCCCCGGGAGCTGTTTTTT.

V usage is TRBV2 and J usage is TRBJ2-4, with D possibly TRBD2 on 7 matching bases. V lost 8 bases to trimming and J lost 5 bases, with 13 bases between them. The germline V gene has CDR1 SNHLY and CDR2 FYNNEI. This CDR3 region has 13 residues. This chain's CDR3 is CASAEGGQNIQYF. The CDR3 nucleotides read TGTGCCAGCGCAGAGGGGGGGCAAAACATTCAGTACTTC. Complete variable domain (other parts from reference TRBV2 and TRBJ2-4): EPEVTQTPSHQVTQMGQEVILRCVPISNHLYFYWYRQILGQKVEFLVSFYNNEISEKSEIFDDQFSVERPDGSNFTLKIRSTKLEDSAMYFCASAEGGQNIQYFGAGTRLSVL.

This chain uses TRBV7-8 with TRBJ2-1; TRBD1 matches at 9 bases. There are 15 residues in the CDR3. In germline, CDR1 is SGHVS, CDR2 FQNEAQ. The V segment lost 5 bases and the J segment 8 bases; nucleotides outside the gene matches: 10. CDR3 protein: CASSPYSGQGYEQFF. CDR3 in DNA: TGTGCCAGCAGCCCATATTCGGGACAGGGTTATGAGCAGTTCTTC. Based on the CDR3 plus reference TRBV7-8 and TRBJ2-1, the full variable domain is GAGVSQSPRYKVAKRGQDVALRCDPISGHVSLFWYQQALGQGPEFLTYFQNEAQLDKSGLPSDRFFAERPEGSVSTLKIQRTQQEDSAVYLCASSPYSGQGYEQFFGPGTRLTVL.

This clone was seen a single time. The chain joins TRBV19 to TRBJ1-2; D gene unclear. CDR3 length: 13 amino acids. Germline loops: CDR1 LNHDA, CDR2 SQIVND (reference sequence). V lost 6 bases, J lost 4 bases, and 12 bases lay in between. The CDR3 sequence is CASSTQPPYGYTF. The CDR3 bases are TGTGCCAGTAGCACACAACCCCCCTATGGCTACACCTTC. The whole variable domain, remainder taken from reference TRBV19 and TRBJ1-2, is DGGITQSPKYLFRKEGQNVTLSCEQNLNHDAMYWYRQDPGQGLRLIYYSQIVNDFQKGDIAEGYSVSREKKESFPLTVTSAQKNPTAFYLCASSTQPPYGYTFGSGTRLTVV.

This clone was recorded only once. The chain uses TRBV19 and TRBJ2-2, with TRBD1 as a possible D gene (5 bases). With 5 bases removed from V and 3 bases from J, the gap between germline ends came to 16 bases. The length of the CDR3 is 16 residues. Germline V gene lookup returns CDR1 LNHDA and CDR2 SQIVND (reference sequence). The CDR3 is CASSPSGFWDTGELFF. In nucleotides, the CDR3 is TGTGCCAGTAGTCCATCAGGGTTCTGGGACACCGGGGAGCTGTTTTTT.

The chain is built from TRBV19 and TRBJ2-5; either TRBD1 or TRBD2 may fit D (6 bases each). Trimming cost V 3 bases and J 4 bases, with 12 bases left between them. The CDR3 loop spans 14 amino acids. CDR1 is LNHDA, CDR2 SQIVND, per germline (reference sequence). The chain's CDR3 is CASSMGAGSETQYF. For the CDR3, the DNA is TGTGCCAGTAGTATGGGGGCGGGGTCAGAGACCCAGTACTTC.

Worth noting for this clone: Since a much larger clone is just one base distant, this may be a read error. This chain links TRBV7-9 with TRBJ2-3; 8 positions agree with TRBD2. With V trimmed by 5 bases and J by 4 bases, 5 bases remained unmatched. This CDR3 spans 14 amino acids. Per the germline V gene, CDR1 is SEHNR and CDR2 is FQNEAQ (reference sequence). In DNA, the CDR3 is TGTGCCAGCAGCCTTAGCGGGGCCTCAGATACGCAGTATTTT. Protein: CASSLSGASDTQYF.

The chain has TRBV28 and TRBJ2-7, with D tentatively TRBD1 (6 bases). Per the germline V gene, CDR1 is MDHEN and CDR2 is SYDVKM. The CDR3 covers 15 residues. Trimming stripped 4 bases from V and 2 bases from J, with 15 bases between. The CDR3 nucleotides are TGTGCCAGCAGTTCGCCCCTCAGGGGTACCTACGAGCAGTACTTC. Encoded protein: CASSSPLRGTYEQYF.

This clone was detected only once. The DNA of the CDR3 is TGTGCCAGCAGAGGGGGGGCGAGGGGCAATCAGCCCCAGCATTTT. It codes for CASRGGARGNQPQHF. J is TRBJ1-5 and V is TRBV28, with D perhaps matching TRBD1 (6 bases). Per germline, CDR1 MDHEN and CDR2 SYDVKM. V was clipped by 6 bases and J by 2 bases, with 14 bases between them. The length of the CDR3 is 15 residues.

In DNA form, the CDR3 reads TGCGCCAGCAGCGCAACCCGGGTTTACAATGAGCAGTTCTTC. Its protein is CASSATRVYNEQFF. The rearrangement links TRBV5-1 to TRBJ2-1; D remains unclear. CDR3 length equals 14 residues. Germline lookup yields CDR1 SGHRS and CDR2 YFSETQ. Trimming pared 4 bases from V and 4 bases from J, leaving 12 bases between.

This sequence joins TRBV15 and TRBJ2-7; TRBD2 matches at 8 bases. The CDR3 extends over 17 amino acids. The ends lost 0 bases at V and 1 base at J; junction bases unmatched: 8. Germline V gives CDR1 LNHNV, CDR2 YYDKDF (reference sequence). CDR3 in amino acids: CATSRDLLTSGSYEQYF. The CDR3 nucleotides are TGTGCCACCAGCAGAGATCTCTTAACTAGCGGATCCTACGAGCAGTACTTC. Filled out from reference TRBV15 and TRBJ2-7, the complete variable domain reads DAMVIQNPRYQVTQFGKPVTLSCSQTLNHNVMYWYQQKSSQAPKLLFHYYDKDFNNEADTPDNFQSRRPNTSFCFLDIRSPGLGDTAMYLCATSRDLLTSGSYEQYFGPGTRLTVT.

This rearrangement joins TRBV28 to TRBJ2-5; no clear D. CDR1 MDHEN and CDR2 SYDVKM come from the germline V gene. There are 14 residues in the CDR3. V lost 6 bases, J lost 1 base, and 12 bases lay in between. In DNA, the CDR3 is TGTGCCAGCAGCCCGATACACCCCCAAGAGACCCAGTACTTC. Translating it yields CASSPIHPQETQYF. Based on the CDR3 plus reference TRBV28 and TRBJ2-5, the full variable domain is DVKVTQSSRYLVKRTGEKVFLECVQDMDHENMFWYRQDPGLGLRLIYFSYDVKMKEKGDIPEGYSVSREKKERFSLILESASTNQTSMYLCASSPIHPQETQYFGPGTRLLVL.

The chain combines TRBV7-2 with TRBJ2-3; perhaps TRBD1 as D (8 bases). Germline V CDR1 and CDR2: SGHTA, FQGNSA. This CDR3 is built from 16 residues. V was trimmed by 3 bases and J by 0 bases, leaving 13 bases between them. CDR3 DNA: TGTGCCAGCAGCTTTACAGGGGGGGGGAGCACAGATACGCAGTATTTT. The encoded protein is CASSFTGGGSTDTQYF. Variable domain in full (rest from reference TRBV7-2 and TRBJ2-3): GAGVSQSPSNKVTEKGKDVELRCDPISGHTALYWYRQSLGQGLEFLIYFQGNSAPDKSGLPSDRFSAERTGGSVSTLTIQRTQQEDSAVYLCASSFTGGGSTDTQYFGPGTRLTVL.

The chain links TRBV2 to TRBJ1-6; TRBD1 agrees at 10 bases. The CDR3 has 16 amino acids. Germline CDR1 is SNHLY and CDR2 is FYNNEI. Trimming removed 7 bases from V and 10 bases from J; junction bases left unmatched: 13. The CDR3 protein is CASKNAPGQGTSPLHF. CDR3 coding DNA: TGTGCCAGCAAAAATGCCCCGGGACAGGGGACCTCACCCCTCCACTTT.

This clone was observed a few times. J is TRBJ2-1 and V is TRBV18; D is possibly TRBD1 or TRBD2 (5 bases each). Germline V gene lookup returns CDR1 KGHSH and CDR2 LQKENI. The CDR3 runs 16 residues. V was pared by 3 bases and J by 6 bases, with 18 bases between. The CDR3 region has the DNA TGTGCCAGCTCACCCTCCCCCCATGGGGGTCCCAATGAGCAGTTCTTC. Residues: CASSPSPHGGPNEQFF.

In its sample, this clone ranks as medium-sized (0.01 to 0.1%). The sample carries other DNA sequences with the same CDR3. The chain is built from TRBV6-1 and TRBJ2-1; D remains unclear. Germline loops: CDR1 MNHNS, CDR2 SASEGT. Trimming removed 2 bases at V and 0 bases at J, with 8 bases between. The CDR3 is made up of 15 amino acids. CDR3 region: CASSEFSGSYNEQFF. In DNA, the CDR3 is TGTGCCAGCAGTGAATTCTCCGGCTCCTACAATGAGCAGTTCTTC.

V gene TRBV29-1 combines with J gene TRBJ2-2; D is unclear. Trimming took 5 bases from V and 4 from J, leaving 8 bases between them. The CDR3 length is 12 residues. Per germline, CDR1 SQVTM and CDR2 ANQGSEA. CDR3 coding DNA: TGCAGCGTTCCCGACCTCACCGGGGAGCTGTTTTTT. Translation: CSVPDLTGELFF.

The rearrangement links TRBV2 to TRBJ1-1; D is perhaps TRBD1 (5 bases). CDR1 and CDR2 from the germline V gene are SNHLY and FYNNEI. V lost 6 bases and J 5 bases, leaving 19 bases between the germline ends. The length of the CDR3 is 15 residues. The CDR3 DNA reads as TGTGCCAGCAGCAAGCAGGGCGTCGTAAAAACTGAAGCTTTCTTT. Amino acid sequence: CASSKQGVVKTEAFF.

V usage is TRBV27 and J usage is TRBJ1-5; no reliable D call. Trimming took off 1 base at V and 2 bases at J, with 3 bases between the two ends. CDR1 MNHEY and CDR2 SMNVEV come from the germline V gene (reference sequence). CDR3 length: 13 residues. The CDR3 here is CASSLYRNQPQHF. The CDR3 DNA sequence: TGTGCCAGCAGTTTATATCGCAATCAGCCCCAGCATTTT.

This clone has a single count. V is TRBV11-2 and J is TRBJ1-2; perhaps TRBD1 as D (6 bases). Trimming left V 5 bases short and J 7 bases short, with 20 bases between. CDR1 SGHAT and CDR2 FQNNGV come from the germline V gene. CDR3 length: 15 residues. The CDR3 nucleotides read TGTGCCAGCAGCCAAGGGACATCTTTGGCCCTTGGCTACACCTTC. Translation gives CASSQGTSLALGYTF.

CDR3 coding DNA: TGTGCCAGCATCGAAAACGGGGGGCCGAACACCGGGGAGCTGTTTTTT. It is translated as CASIENGGPNTGELFF. This sequence joins TRBV5-6 and TRBJ2-2, with D tentatively TRBD2 (7 bases). The germline V and J ends were trimmed by 6 bases and 0 bases, with 15 bases remaining between them. Germline lookup yields CDR1 SGHDT and CDR2 YYEEEE. The CDR3 totals 16 residues.

The chain carries TRBV5-1 and TRBJ2-5; tentative D call: TRBD1 (8 bases). Germline loops: CDR1 SGHRS, CDR2 YFSETQ. This CDR3 contains 16 residues. Trimming shortened V by 3 bases and J by 4 bases, and 19 bases separated the two germline ends. The CDR3 nucleotides read TGCGCCAGCAGCTCCCTAACAGGGGGAGGGTCAGAGACCCAGTACTTC. Translating gives CASSSLTGGGSETQYF.

The rearrangement uses TRBV28 and TRBJ1-2; 9 nucleotides align to TRBD1. CDR1 and CDR2 from the germline V gene are MDHEN and SYDVKM. V was pared by 4 bases and J by 2 bases, with 5 bases of the junction left unmatched. The CDR3 sequence is 15 residues long. For the CDR3, the DNA is TGTGCCAGCAGTTCGACAGGGGGGCGAAACTATGGCTACACCTTC. This translates into CASSSTGGRNYGYTF.

This chain links TRBV6-6 with TRBJ2-3; D possibly matches TRBD1 or TRBD2 (6 bases each). CDR1 is MNHNY and CDR2 is SVGAGI in the germline V gene (reference sequence). This CDR3 spans 15 amino acids. Trimming shortened V by 8 bases and J by 3 bases, and 18 bases separated the two germline ends. This CDR3 is CASHMGGTGTDTQYF. The CDR3 bases are TGTGCCAGCCATATGGGGGGCACGGGGACAGATACGCAGTATTTT.

The rearrangement joins TRBV5-4 to TRBJ2-3; TRBD1 matches at 11 bases. J was trimmed by 5 bases and V by 4 bases; bases with no gene match: 9. The length of the CDR3 is 16 residues. From germline, CDR1 is SGHNT and CDR2 YYREEE (reference sequence). As DNA, the CDR3 is TGTGCCAGCAGCGATCCGGGACAGGGGGTGGGAGATACGCAGTATTTT. Translating gives CASSDPGQGVGDTQYF. Complete variable domain (other parts from reference TRBV5-4 and TRBJ2-3): ETGVTQSPTHLIKTRGQQVTLRCSSQSGHNTVSWYQQALGQGPQFIFQYYREEENGRGNFPPRFSGLQFPNYSSELNVNALELDDSALYLCASSDPGQGVGDTQYFGPGTRLTVL.

This rearrangement joins TRBV28 to TRBJ1-4; TRBD1 matches at 9 bases. The CDR3 has 15 amino acids. The germline V gene has CDR1 MDHEN and CDR2 SYDVKM. Losses at the gene ends were 6 bases for V and 6 bases for J; bases not matched to a gene: 8. The CDR3 is CASSLVGTGYEKLFF. DNA of the CDR3: TGTGCCAGCAGCCTCGTCGGGACAGGGTATGAAAAACTGTTTTTT.

This rearrangement joins TRBV7-9 to TRBJ2-7; 10 nucleotides agree with TRBD2. CDR1 SEHNR and CDR2 FQNEAQ come from the germline V gene (reference sequence). This CDR3 region has 17 residues. The V gene end was trimmed by 0 bases and the J gene end by 7 bases; junction bases not matched to a gene: 12. For the CDR3, the DNA is TGTGCCAGCAGCTTAGCACTAGCGGGACCCGCAGCGGGGGAGCAGTACTTC. Its translation is CASSLALAGPAAGEQYF.

The gene calls are TRBV28 and TRBJ1-5; D uncertain. CDR3 size: 14 residues. Germline lookup yields CDR1 MDHEN and CDR2 SYDVKM. Trimming took 3 bases from V and 3 from J, leaving 9 bases between them. CDR3 amino acids: CASSLSQINQPQHF. CDR3 nucleotide sequence: TGTGCCAGCAGTTTGAGCCAGATCAATCAGCCCCAGCATTTT.